These 9 T cell receptor beta chains came from one sample sequenced in a study of shared clonotypes between healthy human individuals. The method was immunoSEQ multiplex PCR; TCRdb's version includes in-frame clones alone and lacks a portion of them. The sample includes some 2.4 million clones, more than 85% of them seen just once. The sequencing sample was made of naive CD4+ T cells from PBMCs. Subset meaning: CD45RA+ positively selected. The receptors stem from a man aged 18 to 35 in good health. Some clones in this sample may be carry-over from other donors' samples.

Written as DNA, the CDR3 is TGTGCCAGCAGCGTAGAAGCTCTAGCGAACTACAATGAGCAGTTCTTC. This sequence encodes CASSVEALANYNEQFF. The rearrangement uses TRBV9 and TRBJ2-1; D is perhaps TRBD2 (6 bases). Germline CDR1 and CDR2: SGDLS and YYNGEE. The CDR3 runs 16 residues. Trimming removed 0 bases from V and 3 bases from J, with 13 bases in between. The full variable domain, rest sourced from reference TRBV9 and TRBJ2-1, is DSGVTQTPKHLITATGQRVTLRCSPRSGDLSVYWYQQSLDQGLQFLIQYYNGEERAKGNILERFSAQQFPDLHSELNLSSLELGDSALYFCASSVEALANYNEQFFGPGTRLTVL.

J is TRBJ2-3 and V is TRBV2, with TRBD2 as a possible D gene (5 bases). Trimming removed 5 bases at V and 4 bases at J, with 13 bases between. The CDR3 runs to 14 residues. The germline V gene encodes CDR1 SNHLY and CDR2 FYNNEI. The CDR3 protein is CASSLQLRADTQYF. The CDR3 DNA reads as TGTGCCAGCAGTCTACAGTTGAGGGCAGATACGCAGTATTTT.

The rearrangement links TRBV7-6 to TRBJ2-2; TRBD2 is a possible D gene (6 bases). The CDR3 consists of 16 residues. Germline CDR1 and CDR2: SGHVS and FNYEAQ. V lost 5 bases, J lost 11 bases, and 24 bases lay in between. CDR3 sequence: CASSPVGGAGSLELFF. The CDR3 DNA is TGTGCCAGCAGCCCCGTCGGAGGGGCGGGAAGTTTAGAGCTGTTTTTT.

This chain links TRBV15 with TRBJ2-6, with D uncertain. CDR3 length: 17 residues. V lost 0 bases to trimming and J lost 0 bases, with 9 bases between them. Germline V gene sequence: CDR1 LNHNV, CDR2 YYDKDF (reference sequence). CDR3 sequence (DNA): TGTGCCACCAGCAGAGATGGACGCTCCTCTGGGGCCAACGTCCTGACTTTC. Translating gives CATSRDGRSSGANVLTF.

The chain carries TRBV4-3 and TRBJ2-7; D remains unclear. Germline values: CDR1 LGHNA, CDR2 YSLEER. The CDR3 has 16 residues. With 4 bases removed from V and 0 bases from J, the gap between germline ends came to 16 bases. The CDR3 sequence: CASSRDLGRASYEQYF. Here the CDR3 DNA reads TGCGCCAGCAGCCGCGACCTAGGTCGGGCCTCCTACGAGCAGTACTTC.

This chain uses TRBV14 with TRBJ2-1; no clear D gene. V was cut by 4 bases and J by 2 bases, with 9 bases left in between. The CDR3 is 14 residues long. The germline V gene has CDR1 SGHDN and CDR2 FVKESK. For the CDR3, the DNA is TGTGCCAGCAGCCTATATAACACCTACAATGAGCAGTTCTTC. Its translation is CASSLYNTYNEQFF.

The V gene is TRBV29-1, the J gene TRBJ2-3; D is possibly TRBD2 (5 bases). Germline V gene data show CDR1 as SQVTM and CDR2 as ANQGSEA. V gave up 3 bases and J gave up 2 bases, with 12 bases separating them. The CDR3 sequence is 14 residues long. The CDR3, as DNA: TGCAGCGTTGACCCCACTAGAACCACAGATACGCAGTATTTT. This sequence encodes CSVDPTRTTDTQYF.

In its sample, this clone was seen once. DNA of the CDR3: TGTGCCAGCAGCTTACCCCCAGATACGCAGTATTTT. Protein: CASSLPPDTQYF. V is TRBV7-6 and J is TRBJ2-3; D ambiguous. Germline values: CDR1 SGHVS, CDR2 FNYEAQ. With 2 bases removed from V and 4 bases from J, the gap between germline ends came to 4 bases. The CDR3 has 12 residues.

This clone has a single count. The genes are TRBV7-9 and TRBJ2-2; D possibly matches TRBD1 or TRBD2 (5 bases each). The CDR3 length is 15 residues. The germline V gene encodes CDR1 SEHNR and CDR2 FQNEAQ (reference sequence). V was shortened by 6 bases and J by 0 bases, with 11 bases between the two germline ends. Here the CDR3 DNA reads TGTGCCAGCAGACGGGGACCGGCGAACACCGGGGAGCTGTTTTTT. Translating gives CASRRGPANTGELFF.